The entry that follows covers one TCR beta chain sequence. The antigen remains undetermined. The source of the sample is a study of shared clonotypes between healthy human individuals. The overall study: In total, the donors were two women and a few men aged 18 to 49. CD4 naive and CD4 memory each took three plates per donor, while CD8 naive took two and CD8 memory one. Whole-study results and caveats: Around 4.9% of naive CD4 clonotypes were shared across several donors.

From germline, CDR1 is SGHNT and CDR2 YYREEE (reference sequence). Trimming removed 1 base at V and 0 bases at J, with 6 bases between. This CDR3 region has 14 residues. CD45RA-negative memory and CD45RA+ naive subsets were split from the CD4+ cells. The data were produced by immunoSEQ multiplex PCR, yet TCRdb's version contains in-frame clones alone and is incomplete. Of approximately 530,000 clones detected, about 96% appear once; the ten largest clones hold about 0.067%. This sequence originates from a woman aged 25 to 39 in good health. The specimen sequenced was naive CD4+ T cells sorted from blood. Subset of the sample: CD45RA+ positively selected. The chain combines TRBV5-4 with TRBJ2-3; D remains unclear. This CDR3 is CASSLSASTDTQYF. The CDR3 DNA is TGTGCCAGCAGCTTGTCGGCCAGCACAGATACGCAGTATTTT.